These T cell receptor beta chains were read from a single sample in a study of regulatory T cells in long-lasting Graves disease. MiXCR, applied by TCRdb to the multiplex PCR reads, yields one record per CDR3 protein. Of about 430,000 distinct CDR3 sequences detected, about 15% appear once; the ten largest clones hold approximately 8%. The data were also submitted as part of a second study, on T cells in Graves' hyperthyroidism and ophthalmopathy.

Material: peripheral blood mononuclear cells (PBMCs), obtained at new diagnosis, from a patient treated with antithyroid drugs. These receptors all stem from a woman in her thirties or forties with Graves disease. CDR3s include the opening cysteine and the closing phenylalanine or tryptophan. A D gene is named only where the DNA matches it firmly. Not all rows give a size; the values are once, few, many and, for expanded clones, a class.

many	TRBV6-1	TRBD1	TRBJ2-1	TGTGCCAGCAGTGCGTCCGGGACAGTGTACAATGAGCAGTTCTTC	CASSASGTVYNEQFF
.	TRBV6-1	.	TRBJ2-5	TGTGCCAGCAGGCGACAGCCGGAAGAGACCCAGTACTTC	CASRRQPEETQYF
many	TRBV7-9	.	TRBJ1-1	TGTGCCAGCAGCTTGGGTGACGCCATGAACACTGAAGCTTTCTTT	CASSLGDAMNTEAFF
.	TRBV6-1	TRBD1	TRBJ2-7	TGTGCCAGCAGCCGACCCGGTTGGACAGGGGATCCCGAGCAGTACTTC	CASSRPGWTGDPEQYF
.	TRBV28	.	TRBJ2-6	TGTGCCAGTAGGCGATTTGGGGCCAACGTCCTGACTTTC	CASRRFGANVLTF
few	TRBV12-3/TRBV12-4	.	TRBJ2-1	TGTGCCAGCGGCCTAGACTACAATGAGCAGTTCTTC	CASGLDYNEQFF
many	TRBV11-3	.	TRBJ2-1	TGTGCCAGCAGCCCACATTACAACTCCTACAATGAGCAGTTCTTC	CASSPHYNSYNEQFF
many	TRBV2	TRBD2	TRBJ2-1	TGTGCCAGCAGTCTAGCGGGAGCGGGTTGGGATGAGCAGTTCTTC	CASSLAGAGWDEQFF
many	TRBV3-1	TRBD1	TRBJ1-5	TGTGCCAGCTCCCGATCGGGACAGGGAGGATATCAGCCCCAGCATTTT	CASSRSGQGGYQPQHF
many	TRBV12-3/TRBV12-4	TRBD1	TRBJ1-1	TGTGCCAGCAGTGACACCGGGACAGGTTACACTGAAGCTTTCTTT	CASSDTGTGYTEAFF
many	TRBV10-3	TRBD1	TRBJ1-6	TGTGCCATCACCGGACAGGAGAATTCACCCCTCCACTTT	CAITGQENSPLHF
.	TRBV20-1	.	TRBJ2-2	TGCAGTGCTATGGGGCACCGGGGTAGCGGGGAGCTGTTTTTT	CSAMGHRGSGELFF
.	TRBV14	.	TRBJ2-7	TGTGCCAGCAGCCAAACTCGGACGCTCTCCGGCTCCGAGCAGTACTTC	CASSQTRTLSGSEQYF
many	TRBV2	.	TRBJ2-7	TGTGCCAGCAGTGAAGGGGACCGCCTCTACGAGCAGTACTTC	CASSEGDRLYEQYF
many	TRBV7-2	.	TRBJ2-3	TGTGCCAGCAGCCCGAGAGTGGCAGATACGCAGTATTTT	CASSPRVADTQYF
many	TRBV11-2	TRBD1	TRBJ1-1	TGTGCCAGCACCTCCTTTGGGACAGGGGAGACTGAAGCTTTCTTT	CASTSFGTGETEAFF
many	TRBV11-3	TRBD2	TRBJ2-3	TGTGCCAGCAGCAGAGGGGGGACTAGCGGAATAGATACGCAGTATTTT	CASSRGGTSGIDTQYF
many	TRBV20-1	.	TRBJ1-3	TGCAGTGCTAGTGGGCAGCCAGGCTCTGGAAACACCATATATTTT	CSASGQPGSGNTIYF
many	TRBV5-1	TRBD2	TRBJ2-1	TGCGCCAGCAGCTTGGTGGCTAGCGGGTACGATGAGCAGTTCTTC	CASSLVASGYDEQFF
many	TRBV6-2/TRBV6-3	.	TRBJ2-5	TGTGCCAGCGCTCCTACAGGGTTGCGGGAGACCCAGTACTTC	CASAPTGLRETQYF
many	TRBV7-9	TRBD1	TRBJ1-1	TGTGCCAGCAGCCAACAGGGGGAAGCTTTCTTT	CASSQQGEAFF
many	TRBV27	TRBD2	TRBJ2-4	TGTGCCAGCAGTAAATGGACTAGCGGGAGTCAGAACATTCAGTACTTC	CASSKWTSGSQNIQYF
.	TRBV3-1	.	TRBJ1-1	TGTGCCAGCAGCCAGAGTGGAATGAACACTGAAGCTTTCTTT	CASSQSGMNTEAFF
.	TRBV6-2/TRBV6-3	TRBD1	TRBJ2-1	TGTGCCAGCAGGGGGACAGGGGGCGCGTCCAATGAGCAGTTCTTC	CASRGTGGASNEQFF
many	TRBV12-3/TRBV12-4	.	TRBJ1-5	TGTGCCAGCTGGGGGGGGGTTAGCAATCAGCCCCAGCATTTT	CASWGGVSNQPQHF
.	TRBV13	TRBD2	TRBJ2-2	TGTGCCAGCAGCCCTTCCGGACTAGCGGAGAACACCGGGGAGCTGTTTTTT	CASSPSGLAENTGELFF
.	TRBV30	.	TRBJ2-3	TGTGCCTGGAGTGTAGTCTCCCACACAGATACGCAGTATTTT	CAWSVVSHTDTQYF
few	TRBV28	TRBD1	TRBJ1-1	TGTGCCAGCAGTTCCCCGGGACAGGGGCTCGGTGAAGCTTTCTTT	CASSSPGQGLGEAFF